Listed here are 5 T cell receptor beta chains from one sample, sequenced in a study of T-cell memory formation after mild COVID-19. TCRdb reanalysed the 5' RACE reads using MiXCR and keeps one entry per CDR3 protein. This table has 470,000 or so distinct CDR3 sequences, 18% appearing once. The sample consisted of PBMCs or a T cell subset sorted from them (not recorded which). These receptor sequences come from a man in his late teens or twenties who had mild COVID-19 (a few samples of this study predate the infection). Cell type and time point are not known.

This clonotype was seen a handful of times. This rearrangement joins TRBV27 to TRBJ1-6; D remains unclear. Germline CDR1 is MNHEY and CDR2 is SMNVEV (reference sequence). Trimming shortened V by 2 bases and J by 9 bases, and 8 bases separated the two germline ends. The CDR3 is made up of 13 amino acids. The CDR3 DNA is TGTGCCAGCAGTTTAAAGCTGGGTTCACCCCTCCACTTT. Amino acids: CASSLKLGSPLHF.

This clonotype occurred a few times. The rearrangement links TRBV14 to TRBJ2-7; D is possibly TRBD1 (5 bases). CDR1 is SGHDN, CDR2 FVKESK, per germline. The length of the CDR3 is 16 residues. V shed 0 bases and J shed 3 bases, with 15 bases lying between them. CDR3 DNA sequence: TGTGCCAGCAGCCAAGATGAAGGGGCGGACCTCTACGAGCAGTACTTC. Amino acid sequence: CASSQDEGADLYEQYF.

Only a few counts were recorded for this clonotype. The chain employs TRBV2 and TRBJ2-1; 9 bases are shared with TRBD1. V shed 5 bases and J 8 bases; nucleotides not matched to a gene: 4. The CDR3 has 13 amino acids. Germline V gene sequence: CDR1 SNHLY, CDR2 FYNNEI. DNA of the CDR3: TGTGCCAGCAGTAGGGACAGGGAGGATGAGCAGTTCTTC. Residues: CASSRDREDEQFF. Drawing the rest from reference TRBV2 and TRBJ2-1, the complete variable domain is EPEVTQTPSHQVTQMGQEVILRCVPISNHLYFYWYRQILGQKVEFLVSFYNNEISEKSEIFDDQFSVERPDGSNFTLKIRSTKLEDSAMYFCASSRDREDEQFFGPGTRLTVL.

This clonotype occurred a few times. The rearrangement uses TRBV5-1 and TRBJ2-5; 8 bases agree with TRBD1. CDR1 is SGHRS and CDR2 is YFSETQ in the germline V gene. Trimming cost V 0 bases and J 5 bases; bases outside gene matches: 9. This CDR3 has 16 residues. The CDR3 DNA reads as TGCGCCAGCAGCTTGGCCGGGACAGGCCGACGGGAGACCCAGTACTTC. Its translation is CASSLAGTGRRETQYF.

The genes are TRBV7-2 and TRBJ1-4, with D maybe TRBD1 (5 bases). Between the trimmed V and J ends, which lost 4 bases and 4 bases, there was a span of 13 bases. CDR1 SGHTA and CDR2 FQGNSA come from the germline V gene. CDR3 length equals 15 residues. CDR3 amino acids: CASSSPGRLNEKLFF. For the CDR3, the DNA is TGTGCCAGCAGCTCTCCGGGACGGCTTAATGAAAAACTGTTTTTT. Together with reference TRBV7-2 and TRBJ1-4, the CDR3 gives the full variable domain: GAGVSQSPSNKVTEKGKDVELRCDPISGHTALYWYRQSLGQGLEFLIYFQGNSAPDKSGLPSDRFSAERTGGSVSTLTIQRTQQEDSAVYLCASSSPGRLNEKLFFGSGTQLSVL.